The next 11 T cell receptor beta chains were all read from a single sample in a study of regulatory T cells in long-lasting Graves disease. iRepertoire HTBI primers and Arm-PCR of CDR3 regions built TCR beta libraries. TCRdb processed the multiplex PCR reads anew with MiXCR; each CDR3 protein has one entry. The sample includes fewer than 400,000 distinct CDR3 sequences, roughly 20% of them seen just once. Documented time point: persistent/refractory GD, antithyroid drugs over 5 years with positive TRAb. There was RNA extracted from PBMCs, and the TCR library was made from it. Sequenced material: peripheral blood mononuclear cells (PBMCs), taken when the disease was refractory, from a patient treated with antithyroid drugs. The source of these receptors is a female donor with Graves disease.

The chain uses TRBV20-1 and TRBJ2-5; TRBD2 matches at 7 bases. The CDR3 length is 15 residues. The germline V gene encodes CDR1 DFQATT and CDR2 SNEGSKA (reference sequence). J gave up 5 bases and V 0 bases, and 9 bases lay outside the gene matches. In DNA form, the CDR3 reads TGCAGTGCTAGAGATCCCGGGAGGAGCTCGGAGACCCAGTACTTC. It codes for CSARDPGRSSETQYF.

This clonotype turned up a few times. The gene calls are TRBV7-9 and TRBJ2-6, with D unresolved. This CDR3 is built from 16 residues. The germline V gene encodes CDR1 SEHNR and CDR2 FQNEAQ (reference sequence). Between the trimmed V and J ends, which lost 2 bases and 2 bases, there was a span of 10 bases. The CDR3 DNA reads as TGTGCCAGCAGCTTAAATCTGGGGACTGGGGCCAACGTCCTGACTTTC. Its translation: CASSLNLGTGANVLTF.

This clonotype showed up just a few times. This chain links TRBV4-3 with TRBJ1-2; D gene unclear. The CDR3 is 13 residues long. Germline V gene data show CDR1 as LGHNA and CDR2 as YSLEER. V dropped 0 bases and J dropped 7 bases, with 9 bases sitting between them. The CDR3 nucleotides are TGCGCCAGCAGCCAAGAATTAGGTCTTGGCTACACCTTC. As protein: CASSQELGLGYTF.

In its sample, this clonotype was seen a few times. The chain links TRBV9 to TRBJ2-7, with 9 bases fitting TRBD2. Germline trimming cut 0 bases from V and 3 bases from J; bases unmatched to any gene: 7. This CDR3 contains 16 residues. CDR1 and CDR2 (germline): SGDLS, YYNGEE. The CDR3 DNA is TGTGCCAGCAGCGTAGGAGGGACTAGCTTTGGCTACGAGCAGTACTTC. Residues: CASSVGGTSFGYEQYF.

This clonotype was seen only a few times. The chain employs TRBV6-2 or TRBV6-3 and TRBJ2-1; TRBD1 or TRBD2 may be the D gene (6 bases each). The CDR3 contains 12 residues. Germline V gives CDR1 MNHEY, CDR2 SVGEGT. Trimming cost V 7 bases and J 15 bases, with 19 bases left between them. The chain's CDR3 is CASTLSGAGAFF. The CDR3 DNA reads TGTGCCAGCACCCTCTCGGGGGCAGGGGCGTTCTTC.

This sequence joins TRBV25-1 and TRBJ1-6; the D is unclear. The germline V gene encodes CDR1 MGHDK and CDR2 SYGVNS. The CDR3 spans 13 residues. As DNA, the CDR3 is TGTGCTTCTCAGAGCTCCTATAATTCACCCCTCCACTTT. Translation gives CASQSSYNSPLHF.

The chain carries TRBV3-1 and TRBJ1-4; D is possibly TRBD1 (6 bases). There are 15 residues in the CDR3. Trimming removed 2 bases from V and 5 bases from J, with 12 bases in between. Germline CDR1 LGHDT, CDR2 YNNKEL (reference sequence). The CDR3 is CASSQRTAINEKLFF. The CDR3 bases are TGTGCCAGCAGCCAACGGACAGCAATAAATGAAAAACTGTTTTTT.

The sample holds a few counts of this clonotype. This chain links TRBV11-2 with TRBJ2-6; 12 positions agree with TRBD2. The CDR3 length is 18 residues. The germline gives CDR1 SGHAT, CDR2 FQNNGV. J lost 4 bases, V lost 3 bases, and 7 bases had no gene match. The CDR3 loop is CASSLDGLAGTGANVLTF. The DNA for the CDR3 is TGTGCCAGCAGCTTGGATGGACTAGCGGGAACCGGGGCCAACGTCCTGACTTTC.

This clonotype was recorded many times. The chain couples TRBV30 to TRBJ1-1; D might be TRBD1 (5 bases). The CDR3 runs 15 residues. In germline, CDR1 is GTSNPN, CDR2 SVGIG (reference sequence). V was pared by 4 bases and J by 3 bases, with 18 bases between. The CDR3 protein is CAWTTGAGPYTEAFF. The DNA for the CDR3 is TGTGCCTGGACTACTGGGGCAGGCCCCTACACTGAAGCTTTCTTT.

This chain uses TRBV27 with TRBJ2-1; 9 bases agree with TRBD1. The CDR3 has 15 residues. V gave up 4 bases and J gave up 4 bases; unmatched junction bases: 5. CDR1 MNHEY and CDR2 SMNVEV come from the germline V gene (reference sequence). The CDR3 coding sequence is TGTGCCAGCAGTTCCCGGGACAGGGTTTACAATGAGCAGTTCTTC. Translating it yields CASSSRDRVYNEQFF.

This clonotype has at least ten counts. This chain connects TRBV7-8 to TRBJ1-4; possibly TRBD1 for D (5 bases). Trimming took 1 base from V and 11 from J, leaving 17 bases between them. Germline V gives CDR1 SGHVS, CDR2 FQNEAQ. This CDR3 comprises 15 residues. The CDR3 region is CASSLVRGGAAKLFF. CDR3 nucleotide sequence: TGTGCCAGCAGCTTAGTTCGAGGAGGGGCGGCCAAACTGTTTTTT.